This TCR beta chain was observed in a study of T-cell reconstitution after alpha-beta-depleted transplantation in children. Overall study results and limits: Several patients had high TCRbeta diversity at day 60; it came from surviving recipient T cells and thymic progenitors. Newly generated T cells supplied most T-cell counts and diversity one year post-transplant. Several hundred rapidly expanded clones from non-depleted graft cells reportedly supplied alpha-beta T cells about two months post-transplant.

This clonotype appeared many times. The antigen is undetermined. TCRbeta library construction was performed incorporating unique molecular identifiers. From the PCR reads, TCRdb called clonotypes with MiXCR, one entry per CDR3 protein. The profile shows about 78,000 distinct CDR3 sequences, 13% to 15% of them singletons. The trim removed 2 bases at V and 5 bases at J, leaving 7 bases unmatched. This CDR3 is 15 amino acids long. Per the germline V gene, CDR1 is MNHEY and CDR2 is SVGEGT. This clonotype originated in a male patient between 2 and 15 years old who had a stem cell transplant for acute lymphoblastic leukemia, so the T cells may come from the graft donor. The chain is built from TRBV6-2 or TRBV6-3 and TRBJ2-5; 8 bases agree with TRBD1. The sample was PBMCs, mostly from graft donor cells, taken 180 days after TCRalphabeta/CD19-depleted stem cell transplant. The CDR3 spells CASSYRTGSTETQYF. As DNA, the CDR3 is TGTGCCAGCAGTTACCGGACAGGGTCAACGGAGACCCAGTACTTC.